This T cell receptor (beta chain) comes out of a study of blood T cells in healthy people across ages. This clonotype was observed once. Alongside a J-beta primer mix, a sample-barcoded 5' primer served in a second PCR lasting roughly 6 to 11 cycles. TCRdb analysed the 5' RACE reads with MiXCR anew, one entry per CDR3 protein. The sample holds 1 million to 1.2 million distinct CDR3 sequences, less than 45% seen once. Germline assignment: CDR1 SGHRS and CDR2 YFSETQ. V lost 5 bases to trimming and J lost 2 bases, with 15 bases between them. The CDR3 runs 15 residues. The sequence was obtained from a young man in good health. This sequence joins TRBV5-1 and TRBJ2-3, with D maybe TRBD1 (5 bases). The specimen was blood. The CDR3 nucleotides read TGCGCCAGCAGAAATGGGGCACTTAACACAGATACGCAGTATTTT. Translation: CASRNGALNTDTQYF.